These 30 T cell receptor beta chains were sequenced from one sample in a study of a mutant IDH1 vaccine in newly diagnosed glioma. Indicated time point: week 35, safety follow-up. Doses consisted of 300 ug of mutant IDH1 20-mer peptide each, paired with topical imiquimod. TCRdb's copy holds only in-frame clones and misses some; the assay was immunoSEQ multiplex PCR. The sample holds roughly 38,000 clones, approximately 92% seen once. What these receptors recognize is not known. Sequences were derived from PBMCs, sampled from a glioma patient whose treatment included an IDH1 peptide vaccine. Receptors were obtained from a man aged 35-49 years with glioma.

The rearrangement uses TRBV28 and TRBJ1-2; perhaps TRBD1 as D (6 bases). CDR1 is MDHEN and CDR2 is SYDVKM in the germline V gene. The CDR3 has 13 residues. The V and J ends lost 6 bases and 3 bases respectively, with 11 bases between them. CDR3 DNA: TGTGCCAGCAGGGGGACACCTTACTATGGCTACACCTTC. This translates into CASRGTPYYGYTF.

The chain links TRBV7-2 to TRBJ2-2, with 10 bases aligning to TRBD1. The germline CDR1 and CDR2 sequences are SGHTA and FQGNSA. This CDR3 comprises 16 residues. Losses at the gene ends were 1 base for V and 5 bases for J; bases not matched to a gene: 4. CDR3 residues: CASSLGGTGVTGELFF. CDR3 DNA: TGTGCCAGCAGCTTAGGTGGGACAGGGGTGACCGGGGAGCTGTTTTTT.

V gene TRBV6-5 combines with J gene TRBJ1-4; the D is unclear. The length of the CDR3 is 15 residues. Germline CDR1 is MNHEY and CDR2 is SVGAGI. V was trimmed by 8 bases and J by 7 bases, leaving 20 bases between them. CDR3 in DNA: TGTGCCAGCGGCCCACCTCCTAACCGGGGTGAAAAACTGTTTTTT. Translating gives CASGPPPNRGEKLFF.

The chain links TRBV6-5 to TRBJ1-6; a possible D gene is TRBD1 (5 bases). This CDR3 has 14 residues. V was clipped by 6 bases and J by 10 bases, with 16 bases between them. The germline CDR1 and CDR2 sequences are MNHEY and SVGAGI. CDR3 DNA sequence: TGTGCCAGCAGGAGAGGGCAGGGAGGATCACCCCTCCACTTT. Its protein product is CASRRGQGGSPLHF.

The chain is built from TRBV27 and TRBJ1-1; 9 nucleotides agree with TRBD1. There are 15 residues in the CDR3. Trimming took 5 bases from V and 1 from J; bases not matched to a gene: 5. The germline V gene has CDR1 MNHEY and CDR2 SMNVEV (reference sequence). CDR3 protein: CASSPWTGANTEAFF. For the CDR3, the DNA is TGTGCCAGCAGTCCATGGACAGGGGCGAACACTGAAGCTTTCTTT.

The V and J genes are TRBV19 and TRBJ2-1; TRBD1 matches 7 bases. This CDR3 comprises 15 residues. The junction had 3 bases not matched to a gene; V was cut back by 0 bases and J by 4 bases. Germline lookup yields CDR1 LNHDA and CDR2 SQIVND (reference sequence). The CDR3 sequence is CASSIEDRTYNEQFF. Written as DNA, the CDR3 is TGTGCCAGTAGTATAGAGGACAGGACATACAATGAGCAGTTCTTC.

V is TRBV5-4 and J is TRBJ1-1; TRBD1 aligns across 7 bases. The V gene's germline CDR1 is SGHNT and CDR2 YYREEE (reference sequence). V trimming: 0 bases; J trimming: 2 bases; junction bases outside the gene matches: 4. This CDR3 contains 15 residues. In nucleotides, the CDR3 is TGTGCCAGCAGCTTGGAGGGGGCAGCCAACACTGAAGCTTTCTTT. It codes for CASSLEGAANTEAFF.

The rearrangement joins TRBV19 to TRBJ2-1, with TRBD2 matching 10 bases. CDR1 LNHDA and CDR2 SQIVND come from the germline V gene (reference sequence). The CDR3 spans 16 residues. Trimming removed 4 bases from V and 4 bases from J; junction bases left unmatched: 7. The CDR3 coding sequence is TGTGCCAGTAGTACCCCCCAGCGGGGGGGGTACAATGAGCAGTTCTTC. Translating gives CASSTPQRGGYNEQFF.

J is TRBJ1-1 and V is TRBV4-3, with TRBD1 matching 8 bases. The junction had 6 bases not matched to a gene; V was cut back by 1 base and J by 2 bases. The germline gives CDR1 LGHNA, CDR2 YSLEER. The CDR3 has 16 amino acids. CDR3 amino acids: CASSQGRTGTNTEAFF. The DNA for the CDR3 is TGCGCCAGCAGCCAAGGGCGGACAGGGACAAACACTGAAGCTTTCTTT.

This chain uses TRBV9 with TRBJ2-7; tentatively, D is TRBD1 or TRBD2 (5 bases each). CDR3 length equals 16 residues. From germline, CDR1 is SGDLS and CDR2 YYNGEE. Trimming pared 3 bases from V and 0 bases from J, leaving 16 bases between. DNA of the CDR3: TGTGCCAGCAGCGCCTCTGAGGGGCTAACCTCCTACGAGCAGTACTTC. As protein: CASSASEGLTSYEQYF.

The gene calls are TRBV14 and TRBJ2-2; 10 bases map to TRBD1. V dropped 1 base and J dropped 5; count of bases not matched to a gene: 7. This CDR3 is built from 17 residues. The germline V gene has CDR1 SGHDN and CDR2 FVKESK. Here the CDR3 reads CASSQAYGTGVTGELFF. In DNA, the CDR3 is TGTGCCAGCAGCCAAGCTTACGGGACAGGGGTTACCGGGGAGCTGTTTTTT.

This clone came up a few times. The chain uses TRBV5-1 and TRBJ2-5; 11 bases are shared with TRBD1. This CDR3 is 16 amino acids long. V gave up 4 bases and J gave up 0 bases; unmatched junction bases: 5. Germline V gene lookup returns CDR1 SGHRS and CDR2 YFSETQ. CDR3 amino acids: CASSAGTGGYQETQYF. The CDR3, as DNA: TGCGCCAGCAGCGCAGGGACAGGGGGGTACCAAGAGACCCAGTACTTC.

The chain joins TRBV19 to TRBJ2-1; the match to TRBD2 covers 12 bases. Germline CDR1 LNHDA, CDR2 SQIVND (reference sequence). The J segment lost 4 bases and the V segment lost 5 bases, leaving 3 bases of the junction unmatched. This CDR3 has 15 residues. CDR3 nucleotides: TGTGCCAGTAGTCCTAGCGGGGGGGATTACAATGAGCAGTTCTTC. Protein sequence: CASSPSGGDYNEQFF.

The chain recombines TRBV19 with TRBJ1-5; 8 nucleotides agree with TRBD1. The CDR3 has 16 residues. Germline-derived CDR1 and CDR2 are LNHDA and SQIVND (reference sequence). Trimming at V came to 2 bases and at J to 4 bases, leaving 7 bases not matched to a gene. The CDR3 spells CASSIRAGGQNQPQHF. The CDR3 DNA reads TGTGCCAGTAGTATACGGGCAGGGGGCCAGAATCAGCCCCAGCATTTT.

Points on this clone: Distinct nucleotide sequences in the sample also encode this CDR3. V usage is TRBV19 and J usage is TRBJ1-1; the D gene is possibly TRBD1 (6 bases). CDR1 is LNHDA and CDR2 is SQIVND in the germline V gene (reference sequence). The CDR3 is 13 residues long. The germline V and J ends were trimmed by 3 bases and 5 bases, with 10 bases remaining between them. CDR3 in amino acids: CASSIQGNTEAFF. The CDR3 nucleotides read TGTGCCAGTAGTATTCAGGGGAATACTGAAGCTTTCTTT.

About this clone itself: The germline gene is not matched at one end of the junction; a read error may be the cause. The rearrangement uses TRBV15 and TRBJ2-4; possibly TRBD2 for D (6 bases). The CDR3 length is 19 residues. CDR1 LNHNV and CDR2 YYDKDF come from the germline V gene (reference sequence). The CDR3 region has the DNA TGTGCCACCAGCAGGACCGGGACTCGACGGGTGAGGACCAACAACATTCAGTACTTC. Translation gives CATSRTGTRRVRTNNIQYF.

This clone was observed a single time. CDR3 in amino acids: CASSLGGGPYEQYF. CDR3 in DNA: TGCGCCAGCAGCTTGGGAGGGGGTCCCTACGAGCAGTACTTC. This chain joins TRBV5-1 and TRBJ2-7, with D perhaps TRBD1 (6 bases). Germline V lookup: CDR1 SGHRS, CDR2 YFSETQ. This CDR3 is built from 14 residues. Trimming shortened V by 0 bases and J by 2 bases, and 9 bases separated the two germline ends.

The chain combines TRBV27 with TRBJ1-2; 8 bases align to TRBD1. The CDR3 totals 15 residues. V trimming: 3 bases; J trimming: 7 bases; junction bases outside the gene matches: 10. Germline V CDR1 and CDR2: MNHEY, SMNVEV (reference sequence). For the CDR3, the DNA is TGTGCCAGCAGTTTTGGGACAGGCATCATCCGTGGCTACACCTTC. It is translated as CASSFGTGIIRGYTF.

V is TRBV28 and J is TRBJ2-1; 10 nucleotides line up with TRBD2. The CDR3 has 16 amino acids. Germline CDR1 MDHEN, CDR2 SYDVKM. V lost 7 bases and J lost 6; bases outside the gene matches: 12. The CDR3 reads CASNVPRTSGINEQFF. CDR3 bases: TGTGCCAGCAACGTGCCGCGTACTAGCGGGATCAATGAGCAGTTCTTC.

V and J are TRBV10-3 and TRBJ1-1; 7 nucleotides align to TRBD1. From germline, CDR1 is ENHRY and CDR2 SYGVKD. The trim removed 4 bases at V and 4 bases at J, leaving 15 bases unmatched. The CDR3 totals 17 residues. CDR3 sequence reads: CAISVGGRGQMSTEAFF. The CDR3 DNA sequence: TGTGCCATCAGTGTAGGAGGGAGGGGGCAGATGAGCACTGAAGCTTTCTTT.

The CDR3 spells CASSYLGHRIGTQYF. The CDR3 DNA follows: TGTGCCAGCAGTTACCTGGGTCACCGGATAGGGACCCAGTACTTC. The V gene is TRBV6-5, the J gene TRBJ2-5; no reliable D call. Germline V gives CDR1 MNHEY, CDR2 SVGAGI. Trimming stripped 2 bases from V and 7 bases from J, with 17 bases between. The CDR3 has 15 amino acids.

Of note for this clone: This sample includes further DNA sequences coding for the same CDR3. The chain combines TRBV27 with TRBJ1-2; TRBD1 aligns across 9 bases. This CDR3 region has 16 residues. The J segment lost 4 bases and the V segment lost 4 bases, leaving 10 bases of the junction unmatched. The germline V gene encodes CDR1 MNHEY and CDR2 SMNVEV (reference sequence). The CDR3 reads CASSYLGQGWFYGYTF. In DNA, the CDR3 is TGTGCCAGCAGTTACCTCGGACAGGGGTGGTTCTATGGCTACACCTTC.

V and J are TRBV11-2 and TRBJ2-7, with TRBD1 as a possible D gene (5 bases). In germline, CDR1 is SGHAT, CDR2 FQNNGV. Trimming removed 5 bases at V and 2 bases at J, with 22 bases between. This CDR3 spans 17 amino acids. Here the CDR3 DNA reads TGTGCCAGCAGCCCCCTATCCAGACAGTCGCAGGCCTACGAGCAGTACTTC. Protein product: CASSPLSRQSQAYEQYF.

CDR3: CASSARDRALDTEAFF. CDR3 coding DNA: TGTGCCAGTAGTGCCCGGGACAGGGCCTTGGACACTGAAGCTTTCTTT. The chain links TRBV19 to TRBJ1-1; TRBD1 matches at 9 bases. CDR1 and CDR2 from the germline V gene are LNHDA and SQIVND (reference sequence). Trimming took 5 bases from V and 3 from J; bases not matched to a gene: 10. The CDR3 is 16 amino acids.

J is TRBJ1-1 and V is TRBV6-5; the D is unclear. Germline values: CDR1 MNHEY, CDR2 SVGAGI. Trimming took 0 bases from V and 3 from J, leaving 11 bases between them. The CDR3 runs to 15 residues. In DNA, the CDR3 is TGTGCCAGCAGTTACTCACTGGATGGGGACACTGAAGCTTTCTTT. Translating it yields CASSYSLDGDTEAFF.

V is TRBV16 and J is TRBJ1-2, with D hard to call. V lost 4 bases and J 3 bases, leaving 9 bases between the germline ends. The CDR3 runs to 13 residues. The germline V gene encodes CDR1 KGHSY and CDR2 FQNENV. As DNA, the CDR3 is TGTGCCAGCAGCCCATCACCGGACTATGGCTACACCTTC. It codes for CASSPSPDYGYTF.

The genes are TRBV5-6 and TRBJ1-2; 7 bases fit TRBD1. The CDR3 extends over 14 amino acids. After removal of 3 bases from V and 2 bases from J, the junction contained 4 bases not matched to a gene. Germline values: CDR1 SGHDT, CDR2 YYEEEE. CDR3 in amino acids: CASSWGQINYGYTF. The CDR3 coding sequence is TGTGCCAGCAGCTGGGGACAGATAAACTATGGCTACACCTTC.

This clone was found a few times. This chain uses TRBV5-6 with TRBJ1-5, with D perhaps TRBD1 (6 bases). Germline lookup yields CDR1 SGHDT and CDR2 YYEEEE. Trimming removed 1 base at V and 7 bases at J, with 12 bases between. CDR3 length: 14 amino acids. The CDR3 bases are TGTGCCAGCAGCTTGTCGGCCAGGGGACAGCCCCAGCATTTT. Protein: CASSLSARGQPQHF.

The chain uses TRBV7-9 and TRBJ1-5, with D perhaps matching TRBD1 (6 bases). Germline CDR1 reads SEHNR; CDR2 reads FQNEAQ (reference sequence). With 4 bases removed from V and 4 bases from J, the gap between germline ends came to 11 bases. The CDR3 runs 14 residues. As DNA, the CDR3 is TGTGCCAGCAGCTCGGACAGCCGTAATCAGCCCCAGCATTTT. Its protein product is CASSSDSRNQPQHF.

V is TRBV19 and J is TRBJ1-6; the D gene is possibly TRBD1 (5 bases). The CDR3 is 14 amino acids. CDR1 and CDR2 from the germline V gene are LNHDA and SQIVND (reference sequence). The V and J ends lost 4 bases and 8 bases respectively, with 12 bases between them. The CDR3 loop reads CASSRRLGDSPLHF. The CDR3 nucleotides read TGTGCCAGTAGTAGGCGTCTAGGGGATTCACCCCTCCACTTT.